The 10 T cell receptor beta chains reported below all come from one sample, sequenced in a study of cytomegalovirus exposure and HLA in healthy donors. 60 Vbeta and 13 Jbeta primers were used in PCR. Assay used: immunoSEQ multiplex PCR; TCRdb lists only in-frame clones, some missing. This table has roughly 150,000 clones, approximately 83% appearing once. What was sequenced was PBMCs. These receptors all stem from a middle-aged woman in good health and CMV-seronegative.

This sequence joins TRBV18 and TRBJ1-1, with a tentative D call TRBD1 (6 bases). V lost 4 bases and J lost 5, with 14 bases in between. The CDR3 is 14 residues long. Germline V gives CDR1 KGHSH, CDR2 LQKENI. CDR3 protein: CASSLATGKTEAFF. The DNA of the CDR3 is TGTGCCAGCTCACTCGCCACAGGGAAGACTGAAGCTTTCTTT.

This CDR3 reads CASSLLGQGSHEQYF. The CDR3 nucleotides are TGTGCCAGCAGTTTATTGGGACAGGGGTCCCACGAGCAGTACTTC. J is TRBJ2-7 and V is TRBV27; 10 bases line up with TRBD1. The CDR3 runs 15 residues. Germline assignment: CDR1 MNHEY and CDR2 SMNVEV (reference sequence). Losses at the gene ends were 1 base for V and 5 bases for J; bases not matched to a gene: 5.

The chain combines TRBV30 with TRBJ1-6; 8 bases line up with TRBD1. The germline CDR1 and CDR2 sequences are GTSNPN and SVGIG (reference sequence). The length of the CDR3 is 12 residues. With V trimmed by 8 bases and J by 3 bases, 0 bases remained unmatched. Written as DNA, the CDR3 is TGTGCCGGACAGGGCTATAATTCACCCCTCCACTTT. Protein product: CAGQGYNSPLHF. Complete variable domain (other parts from reference TRBV30 and TRBJ1-6): SQTIHQWPATLVQPVGSPLSLECTVEGTSNPNLYWYRQAAGRGLQLLFYSVGIGQISSEVPQNLSASRPQDRQFILSSKKLLLSDSGFYLCAGQGYNSPLHFGNGTRLTVT.

This chain joins TRBV7-9 and TRBJ2-1; no definite D call. This CDR3 has 12 amino acids. Germline V gene lookup returns CDR1 SEHNR and CDR2 FQNEAQ (reference sequence). The V and J ends lost 3 bases and 4 bases respectively, with 4 bases between them. The CDR3 is CASSFSYNEQFF. The CDR3 coding sequence is TGTGCCAGCAGCTTTTCTTACAATGAGCAGTTCTTC.

The rearrangement uses TRBV9 and TRBJ2-3; possible D gene TRBD2, 5 bases. Germline V gives CDR1 SGDLS, CDR2 YYNGEE. The ends were cut back, 3 bases at V and 2 bases at J, with 16 bases in the middle. The CDR3 is made up of 16 amino acids. The CDR3 DNA is TGTGCCAGCAGCGGGCCCTTTTCGGGAATCACAGATACGCAGTATTTT. Its protein is CASSGPFSGITDTQYF.

This clone showed up just once. CDR3 nucleotides: TGTGCCAGCAGTGCCCACCGGAGCGGGGAGACCCAGTACTTC. It specifies CASSAHRSGETQYF. V is TRBV27 and J is TRBJ2-5, with D perhaps TRBD2 (6 bases). The CDR3 extends over 14 amino acids. V gave up 5 bases and J gave up 5 bases, with 15 bases separating them. The V gene's germline CDR1 is MNHEY and CDR2 SMNVEV (reference sequence).

The V gene is TRBV18, the J gene TRBJ2-5; 10 positions agree with TRBD2. The end of the DNA is better explained by TRBJ2-7, so the J call may be wrong. The CDR3 totals 15 residues. Per germline, CDR1 KGHSH and CDR2 LQKENI. CDR3 protein: CASSPGLAGVYEQYF. DNA for the CDR3: TGTGCCAGCTCACCGGGTCTAGCGGGAGTATACGAGCAGTACTTC.

This chain joins TRBV6-6 and TRBJ1-5; no clear D. In germline, CDR1 is MNHNY, CDR2 SVGAGI (reference sequence). Deletions cut 6 bases from V and 0 bases from J, with 6 bases between. The CDR3 is made up of 13 amino acids. CDR3 residues: CASSRDSNQPQHF. The DNA of the CDR3 is TGTGCCAGCAGCCGCGATAGCAATCAGCCCCAGCATTTT.

The chain is built from TRBV7-8 and TRBJ2-1; TRBD2 aligns across 10 bases. The trim removed 1 base at V and 12 bases at J, leaving 12 bases unmatched. Germline assignment: CDR1 SGHVS and CDR2 FQNEAQ. This CDR3 contains 16 residues. CDR3 sequence (DNA): TGTGCCAGCAGCTTAGGGATAGCGGGGGGCCCCCGCGGGCAGTTCTTC. Protein sequence: CASSLGIAGGPRGQFF.

The rearrangement uses TRBV4-1 and TRBJ2-5; 9 nucleotides match TRBD1. This CDR3 comprises 16 residues. The V and J ends lost 1 base and 1 base, in that order; junction bases with no gene match: 4. Per germline, CDR1 MGHRA and CDR2 YSYEKL. The CDR3 nucleotides are TGCGCCAGCAGCCAAGGGGACAGGGCATTCCAAGAGACCCAGTACTTC. Its protein product is CASSQGDRAFQETQYF.